This TCR beta chain appears in the sequencing data of a study of T-cell reconstitution after alpha-beta-depleted transplantation in children. TCRbeta library construction was performed incorporating unique molecular identifiers. TCRdb re-derived calls from the PCR reads in MiXCR, one entry per CDR3 protein. The sample lists about 460,000 distinct CDR3 sequences; about 10% were seen once. Germline loops: CDR1 DFQATT, CDR2 SNEGSKA (reference sequence). The CDR3 sequence is 15 residues long. J was trimmed by 7 bases and V by 6 bases; bases with no gene match: 12. The TCR sequence derives from a child aged 2 to 10 with inherited bone marrow failure, due to receive a stem cell transplant. The chain joins TRBV20-1 to TRBJ2-7; the match to TRBD2 covers 13 bases. The input for sequencing was PBMCs, taken before TCRalphabeta/CD19-depleted stem cell transplant. CDR3 amino acids: CSAPLSPGLAGEQYF. CDR3 sequence (DNA): TGCAGTGCCCCCCTTTCTCCGGGACTAGCGGGAGAGCAGTACTTC.